Included here is one T cell receptor beta chain sequence, with context. This specimen belongs to a study of blood T cell repertoires in COVID-19. Looking at the study overall: There were acute and convalescent COVID-19 samples, and they came from the United States, Italy and Spain. The cDNA or gDNA used as material had been derived from T cells, B-cell-depleted T cells, or PBMCs.

CDR3 length: 14 residues. Germline V gives CDR1 ENHRY, CDR2 SYGVKD. Trimming removed 3 bases at V and 1 base at J, with 9 bases between. Original analysis: Estimation of nucleated cell counts relied on the amplification of reference gene primers. Clones were sequenced by immunoSEQ multiplex PCR, and TCRdb holds only the in-frame ones, with some missing. The DNA gave D and trimming, while V, J and clone size come from that table. In the table there are tens of thousands of clones, 85% to 95% of which are singletons. Source material: peripheral blood. The V gene is TRBV10-3, the J gene TRBJ1-2; the D gene is possibly TRBD1 (5 bases). The receptor comes from a woman aged 60-70 years with active COVID-19. The CDR3 protein is CAISDPGGNYGYTF. The CDR3 DNA is TGTGCCATCAGTGACCCCGGGGGTAACTATGGCTACACCTTC.